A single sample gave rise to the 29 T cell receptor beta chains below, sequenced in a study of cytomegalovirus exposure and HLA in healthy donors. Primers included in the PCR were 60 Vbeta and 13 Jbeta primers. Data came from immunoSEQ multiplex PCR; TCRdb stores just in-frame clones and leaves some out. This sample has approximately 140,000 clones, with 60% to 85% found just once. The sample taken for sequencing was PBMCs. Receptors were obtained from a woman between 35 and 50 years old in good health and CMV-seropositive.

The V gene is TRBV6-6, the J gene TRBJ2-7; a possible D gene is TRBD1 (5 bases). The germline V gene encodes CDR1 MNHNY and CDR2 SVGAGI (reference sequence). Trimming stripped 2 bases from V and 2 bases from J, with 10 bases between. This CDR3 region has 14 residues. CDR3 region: CASSYRQSPYEQYF. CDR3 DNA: TGTGCCAGCAGTTACCGACAGTCCCCCTACGAGCAGTACTTC.

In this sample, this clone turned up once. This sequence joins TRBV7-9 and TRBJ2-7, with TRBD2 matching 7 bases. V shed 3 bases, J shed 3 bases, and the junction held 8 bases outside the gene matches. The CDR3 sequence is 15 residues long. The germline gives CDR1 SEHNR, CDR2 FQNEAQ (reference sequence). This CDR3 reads CASSFGVGGNYEQYF. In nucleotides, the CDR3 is TGTGCCAGCAGCTTCGGAGTCGGGGGGAACTACGAGCAGTACTTC.

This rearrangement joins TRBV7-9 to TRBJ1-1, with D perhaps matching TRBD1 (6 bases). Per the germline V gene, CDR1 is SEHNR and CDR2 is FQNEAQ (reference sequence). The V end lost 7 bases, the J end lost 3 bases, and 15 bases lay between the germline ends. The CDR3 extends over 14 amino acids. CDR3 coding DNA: TGTGCCAGCAAACAGGGTGGAGCCGACACTGAAGCTTTCTTT. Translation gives CASKQGGADTEAFF.

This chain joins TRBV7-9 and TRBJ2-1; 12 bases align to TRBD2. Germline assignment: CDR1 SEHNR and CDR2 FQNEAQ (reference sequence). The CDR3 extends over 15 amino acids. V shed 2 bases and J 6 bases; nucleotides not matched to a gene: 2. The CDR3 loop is CASSLLAGGRNEQFF. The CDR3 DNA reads TGTGCCAGCAGCTTACTAGCGGGGGGGCGCAATGAGCAGTTCTTC.

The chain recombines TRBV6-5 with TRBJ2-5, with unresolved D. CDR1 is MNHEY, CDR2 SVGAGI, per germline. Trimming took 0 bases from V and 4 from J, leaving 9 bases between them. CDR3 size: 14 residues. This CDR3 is CASSYSTGGETQYF. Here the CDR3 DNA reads TGTGCCAGCAGTTACTCTACGGGTGGAGAGACCCAGTACTTC.

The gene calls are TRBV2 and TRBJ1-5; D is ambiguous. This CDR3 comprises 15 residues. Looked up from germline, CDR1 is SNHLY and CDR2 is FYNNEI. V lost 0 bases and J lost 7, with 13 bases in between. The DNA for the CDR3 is TGTGCCAGCAGTGAAGCGATATTCTCAGGCCAGCCCCAGCATTTT. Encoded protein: CASSEAIFSGQPQHF. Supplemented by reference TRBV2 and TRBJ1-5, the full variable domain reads EPEVTQTPSHQVTQMGQEVILRCVPISNHLYFYWYRQILGQKVEFLVSFYNNEISEKSEIFDDQFSVERPDGSNFTLKIRSTKLEDSAMYFCASSEAIFSGQPQHFGDGTRLSIL.

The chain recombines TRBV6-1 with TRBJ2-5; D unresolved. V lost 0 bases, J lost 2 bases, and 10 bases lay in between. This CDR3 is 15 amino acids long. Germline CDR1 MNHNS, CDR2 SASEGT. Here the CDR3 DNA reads TGTGCCAGCAGTGAAGCCCCAGGCATTCAAGAGACCCAGTACTTC. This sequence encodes CASSEAPGIQETQYF.

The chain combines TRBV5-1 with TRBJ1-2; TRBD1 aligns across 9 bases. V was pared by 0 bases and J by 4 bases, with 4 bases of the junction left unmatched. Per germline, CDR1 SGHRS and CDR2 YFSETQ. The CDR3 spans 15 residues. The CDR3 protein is CASSLGDRELYGYTF. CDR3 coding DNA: TGCGCCAGCAGCTTGGGGGACAGGGAGCTCTATGGCTACACCTTC.

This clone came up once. The CDR3 protein is CASSSQGVGQPQHF. CDR3 in DNA: TGTGCCAGCAGTTCACAGGGGGTAGGACAGCCCCAGCATTTT. The gene calls are TRBV28 and TRBJ1-5; TRBD1 aligns across 8 bases. Germline CDR1 reads MDHEN; CDR2 reads SYDVKM. This CDR3 spans 14 amino acids. V gave up 4 bases and J gave up 7 bases; unmatched junction bases: 6.

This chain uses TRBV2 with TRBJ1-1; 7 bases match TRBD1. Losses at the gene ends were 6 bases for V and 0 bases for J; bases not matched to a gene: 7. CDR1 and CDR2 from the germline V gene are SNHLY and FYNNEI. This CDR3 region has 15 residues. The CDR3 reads CASSDRTGLNTEAFF. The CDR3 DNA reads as TGTGCCAGCAGCGACCGGACAGGACTGAACACTGAAGCTTTCTTT.

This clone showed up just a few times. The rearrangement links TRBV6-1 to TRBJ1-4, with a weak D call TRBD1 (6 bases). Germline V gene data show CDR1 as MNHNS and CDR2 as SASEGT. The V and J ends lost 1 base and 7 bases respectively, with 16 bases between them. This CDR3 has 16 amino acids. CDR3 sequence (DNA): TGTGCCAGCAGTGAAGACTTGGGGGCGGGTGGTGAAAAACTGTTTTTT. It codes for CASSEDLGAGGEKLFF.

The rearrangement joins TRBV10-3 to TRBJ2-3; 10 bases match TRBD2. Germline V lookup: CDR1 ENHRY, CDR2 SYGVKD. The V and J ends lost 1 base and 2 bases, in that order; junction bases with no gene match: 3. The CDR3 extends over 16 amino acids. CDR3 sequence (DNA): TGTGCCATCAGTGAGTTGCTAGCGGGGGTCACAGATACGCAGTATTTT. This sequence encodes CAISELLAGVTDTQYF.

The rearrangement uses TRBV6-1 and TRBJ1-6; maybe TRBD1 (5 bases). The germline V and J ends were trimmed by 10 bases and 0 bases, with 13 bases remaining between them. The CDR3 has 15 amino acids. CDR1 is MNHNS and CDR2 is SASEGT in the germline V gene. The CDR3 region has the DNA TGTGCCACCGTCTACAGGAGCTCCTATAATTCACCCCTCCACTTT. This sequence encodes CATVYRSSYNSPLHF.

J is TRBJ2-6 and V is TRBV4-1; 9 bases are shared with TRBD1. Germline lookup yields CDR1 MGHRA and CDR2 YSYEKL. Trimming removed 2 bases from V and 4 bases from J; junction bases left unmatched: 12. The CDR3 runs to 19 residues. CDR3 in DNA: TGCGCCAGCAGCCAACCGGGACAGGGTGCGATGGTAGGGGCCAACGTCCTGACTTTC. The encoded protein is CASSQPGQGAMVGANVLTF.

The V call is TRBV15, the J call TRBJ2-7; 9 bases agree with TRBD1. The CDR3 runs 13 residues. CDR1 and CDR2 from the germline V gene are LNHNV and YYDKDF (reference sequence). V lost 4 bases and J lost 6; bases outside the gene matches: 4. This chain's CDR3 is CATSKGQGIEQYF. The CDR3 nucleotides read TGTGCCACCAGCAAAGGACAGGGGATCGAGCAGTACTTC.

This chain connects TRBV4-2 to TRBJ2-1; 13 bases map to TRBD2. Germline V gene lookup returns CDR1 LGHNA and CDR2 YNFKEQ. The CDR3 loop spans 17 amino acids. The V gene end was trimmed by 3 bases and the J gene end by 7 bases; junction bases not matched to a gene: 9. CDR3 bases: TGTGCCAGCAGCCAGTTCTCCGGGACTAGCGGGGTGAATGAGCAGTTCTTC. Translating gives CASSQFSGTSGVNEQFF.

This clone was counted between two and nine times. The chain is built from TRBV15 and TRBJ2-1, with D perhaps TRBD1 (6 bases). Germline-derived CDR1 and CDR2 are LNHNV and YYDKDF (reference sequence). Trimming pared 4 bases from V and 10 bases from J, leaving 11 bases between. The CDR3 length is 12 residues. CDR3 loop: CATSTRDTEQFF. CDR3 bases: TGTGCCACCAGCACACGGGACACCGAGCAGTTCTTC.

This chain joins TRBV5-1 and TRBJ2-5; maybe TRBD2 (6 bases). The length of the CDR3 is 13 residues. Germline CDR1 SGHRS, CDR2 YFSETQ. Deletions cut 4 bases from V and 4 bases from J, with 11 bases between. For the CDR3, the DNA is TGCGCCAGCAGCGAAAGGGGAGGAGAGACCCAGTACTTC. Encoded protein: CASSERGGETQYF.

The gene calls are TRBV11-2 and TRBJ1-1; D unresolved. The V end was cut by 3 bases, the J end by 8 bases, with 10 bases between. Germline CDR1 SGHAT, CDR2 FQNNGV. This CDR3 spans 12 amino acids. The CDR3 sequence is CASSLGGWEAFF. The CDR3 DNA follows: TGTGCCAGCAGCTTGGGCGGGTGGGAAGCTTTCTTT.

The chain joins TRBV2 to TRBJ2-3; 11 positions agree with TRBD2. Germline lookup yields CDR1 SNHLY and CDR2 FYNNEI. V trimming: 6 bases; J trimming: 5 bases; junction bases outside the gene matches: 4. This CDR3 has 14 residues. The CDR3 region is CASRSTSGEDTQYF. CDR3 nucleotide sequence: TGTGCCAGCAGGTCGACTAGCGGGGAAGATACGCAGTATTTT.

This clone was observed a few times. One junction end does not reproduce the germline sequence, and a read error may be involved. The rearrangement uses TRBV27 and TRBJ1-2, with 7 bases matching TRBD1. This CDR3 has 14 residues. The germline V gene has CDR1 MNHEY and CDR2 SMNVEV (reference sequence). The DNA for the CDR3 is TGTGCCAGCAGCCCCCTGGACTCAGGGGGTATTCTCGGGTTC. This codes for CASSPLDSGGILGF.

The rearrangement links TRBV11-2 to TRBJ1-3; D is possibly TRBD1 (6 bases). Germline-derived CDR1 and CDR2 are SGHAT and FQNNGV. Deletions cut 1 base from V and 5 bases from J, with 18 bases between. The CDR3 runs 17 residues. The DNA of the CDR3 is TGTGCCAGCAGCTTAGCGGGAACAGGGACCGCTCGAAACACCATATATTTT. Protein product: CASSLAGTGTARNTIYF. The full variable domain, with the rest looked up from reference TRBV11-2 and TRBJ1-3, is EAGVAQSPRYKIIEKRQSVAFWCNPISGHATLYWYQQILGQGPKLLIQFQNNGVVDDSQLPKDRFSAERLKGVDSTLKIQPAKLEDSAVYLCASSLAGTGTARNTIYFGEGSWLTVV.

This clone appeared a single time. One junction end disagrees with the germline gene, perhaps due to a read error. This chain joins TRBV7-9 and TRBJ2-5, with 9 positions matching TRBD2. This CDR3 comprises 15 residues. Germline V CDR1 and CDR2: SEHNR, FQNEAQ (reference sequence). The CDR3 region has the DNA TGTTCCAGCACGAGGGAGCGGGGGGTACAAGAGACCCAGTACTTC. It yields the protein CSSTRERGVQETQYF.

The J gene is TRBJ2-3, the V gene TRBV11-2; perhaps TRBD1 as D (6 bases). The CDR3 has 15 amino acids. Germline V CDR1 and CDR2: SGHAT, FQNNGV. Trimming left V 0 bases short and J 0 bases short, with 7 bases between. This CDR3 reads CASSLEGASTDTQYF. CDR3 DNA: TGTGCCAGCAGCTTAGAGGGGGCGAGCACAGATACGCAGTATTTT.

In nucleotides, the CDR3 is TGTGCCGCCAAGGAACTAGCGGGGCTCTCCTACGAGCAGTACTTC. This gives the protein CAAKELAGLSYEQYF. The chain recombines TRBV6-1 with TRBJ2-7; TRBD2 agrees at 10 bases. Unmatched junction bases numbered 10, after V lost 11 bases and J lost 0 bases. This CDR3 is 15 amino acids long. Germline lookup yields CDR1 MNHNS and CDR2 SASEGT.

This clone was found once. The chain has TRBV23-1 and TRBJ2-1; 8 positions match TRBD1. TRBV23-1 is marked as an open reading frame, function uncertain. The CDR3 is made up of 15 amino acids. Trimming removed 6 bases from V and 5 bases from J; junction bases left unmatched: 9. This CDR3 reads CASSSQGARDNEQFF. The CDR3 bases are TGCGCCAGCAGCTCCCAGGGGGCGAGGGACAATGAGCAGTTCTTC.

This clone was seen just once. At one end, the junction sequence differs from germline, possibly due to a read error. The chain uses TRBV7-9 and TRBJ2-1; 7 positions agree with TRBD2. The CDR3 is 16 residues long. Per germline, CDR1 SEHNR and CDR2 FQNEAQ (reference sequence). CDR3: CSSSDGSGGTANEQFF. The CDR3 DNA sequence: TGTTCCAGCAGCGATGGATCGGGGGGTACGGCCAATGAGCAGTTCTTC.

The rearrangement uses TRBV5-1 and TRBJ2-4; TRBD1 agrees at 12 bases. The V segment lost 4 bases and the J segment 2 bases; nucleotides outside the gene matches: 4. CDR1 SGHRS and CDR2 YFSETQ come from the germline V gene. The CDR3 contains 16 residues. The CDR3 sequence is CASSPGTGGTKNIQYF. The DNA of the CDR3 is TGCGCCAGCAGCCCTGGGACAGGGGGCACCAAAAACATTCAGTACTTC.

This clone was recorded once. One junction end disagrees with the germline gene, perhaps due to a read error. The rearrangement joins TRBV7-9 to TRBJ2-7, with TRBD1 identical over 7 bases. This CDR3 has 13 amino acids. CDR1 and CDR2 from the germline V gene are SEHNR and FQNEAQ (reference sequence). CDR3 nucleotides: TGTTCCAGCAGCGTTGGGACAGAATACGAGCAGTACTTC. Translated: CSSSVGTEYEQYF.